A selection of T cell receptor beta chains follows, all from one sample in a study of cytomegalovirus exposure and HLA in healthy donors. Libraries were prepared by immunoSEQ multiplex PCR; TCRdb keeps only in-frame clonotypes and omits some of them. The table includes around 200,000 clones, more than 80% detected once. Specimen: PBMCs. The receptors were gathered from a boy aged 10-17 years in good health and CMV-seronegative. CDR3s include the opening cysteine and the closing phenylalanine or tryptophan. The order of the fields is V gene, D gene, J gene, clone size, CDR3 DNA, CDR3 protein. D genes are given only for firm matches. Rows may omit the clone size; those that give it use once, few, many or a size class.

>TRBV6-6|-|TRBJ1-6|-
TGTGCCAGCATATCCGGCAGGGGCAATTCACCCCTCCACTTT
CASISGRGNSPLHF
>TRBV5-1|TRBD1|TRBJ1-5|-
TGCGCCAGCAGCTGGACAGGGGGTGATCAGCCCCAGCATTTT
CASSWTGGDQPQHF
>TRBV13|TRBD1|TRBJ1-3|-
TGTGCCAGCAGTTTATGGGGGACAGGTGCAGGAAACACCATATATTTT
CASSLWGTGAGNTIYF
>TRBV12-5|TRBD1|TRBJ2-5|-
TGTGCTAGTGACACGGGGACAGGGGGATACCAAGAGACCCAGTACTTC
CASDTGTGGYQETQYF
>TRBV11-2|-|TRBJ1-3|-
TGTGCCAGCAGGGAAGCCGGGGGTGTACCTGGAAACACCATATATTTT
CASREAGGVPGNTIYF
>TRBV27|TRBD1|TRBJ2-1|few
TGTGCCAGCAGTTATAAAGGGGACAGGGGAACCCGTTGGGATGAGCAGTTCTTC
CASSYKGDRGTRWDEQFF
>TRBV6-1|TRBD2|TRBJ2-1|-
TGTGCCAGCAGGGGGGGGAGCTCCTACAATGAGCAGTTCTTC
CASRGGSSYNEQFF
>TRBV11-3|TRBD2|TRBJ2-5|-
TGTGCCAGCAGCTTCCCCCTAACTAGCGGAGTAGGTGGCGGCCAAGAGACCCAGTACTTC
CASSFPLTSGVGGGQETQYF
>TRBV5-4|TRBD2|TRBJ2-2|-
TGTGCCAGCAGCTTAGTCCCTAGCGGGGTAAACACCGGGGAGCTGTTTTTT
CASSLVPSGVNTGELFF
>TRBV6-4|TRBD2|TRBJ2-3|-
TGTGCCAGCAGTGAAACTAGCGGGGGGGCCGGTCGAGATACGCAGTATTTT
CASSETSGGAGRDTQYF
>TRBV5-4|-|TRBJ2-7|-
TGTGCCAGCAGCTTGCCACAGGGAGGGTCCTACGAGCAGTACTTC
CASSLPQGGSYEQYF
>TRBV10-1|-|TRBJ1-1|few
TGCGCCAGCAGTGAGTCCCAGGGCTTTACTGAAGCTTTCTTT
CASSESQGFTEAFF
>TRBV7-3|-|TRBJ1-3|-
TGTGCCAGCAGCCGCAGTGGGCAGAGCTCTGGAAACACCATATATTTT
CASSRSGQSSGNTIYF
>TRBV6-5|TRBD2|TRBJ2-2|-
TGTGCCAGCACTCGATCGGCGGGAGTTGAGCTGTTTTTT
CASTRSAGVELFF
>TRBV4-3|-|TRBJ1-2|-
TGCGCCAGCAGCCAAGGTGCGGGTCTGCACTATGGCTACACCTTC
CASSQGAGLHYGYTF
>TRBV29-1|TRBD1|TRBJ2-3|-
TGCAGCGTTGAATCCAGGGGGCGAGATACGCAGTATTTT
CSVESRGRDTQYF
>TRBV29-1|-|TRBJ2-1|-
TGCAGCGCCCAAAAGGGGAACTCCTACAATGAGCAGTTCTTC
CSAQKGNSYNEQFF
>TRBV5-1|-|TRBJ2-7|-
TGCGCCAGCAGCTTCCACAAAACCCTCACCTTTCCTTTCGAGCAGTACTTC
CASSFHKTLTFPFEQYF
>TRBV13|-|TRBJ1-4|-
TGTGCCAGCAGCACGACGGGGTTGGTACCTAATGAAAAACTGTTTTTT
CASSTTGLVPNEKLFF
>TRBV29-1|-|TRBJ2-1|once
TGCAGCGTTGAAGATCGGGTCGACCCGGATTCACAGTTCTTC
CSVEDRVDPDSQFF
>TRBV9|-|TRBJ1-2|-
TGTGCCAGCAGCGTAGGACAGAACTATGGCTACACCTTC
CASSVGQNYGYTF
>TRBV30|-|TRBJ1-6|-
TGTGCCTGGAGCGCCGGACTTAGAGATTCACCCCTCCACTTT
CAWSAGLRDSPLHF
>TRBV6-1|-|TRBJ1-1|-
TGTGCCAGCGATACGGGACACCTGAACACTGAAGCTTTCTTT
CASDTGHLNTEAFF
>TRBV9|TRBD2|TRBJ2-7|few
TGTGCCAGCAGCGTTCGACTAGCGGGAGGGCAGCAGTACTTC
CASSVRLAGGQQYF
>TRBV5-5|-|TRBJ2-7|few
TGTGCCAGCAGCCGCACAGGGAGTGGTTGGTACGAGCAGTACTTC
CASSRTGSGWYEQYF
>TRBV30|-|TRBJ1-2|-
TGTGCCTGGAGGGTGGGCCGCTATGGCTACACCTTC
CAWRVGRYGYTF
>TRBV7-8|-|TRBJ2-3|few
TGTGCCAGCAGCTTGGGCTTTGCGCCTAGCACAGATACGCAGTATTTT
CASSLGFAPSTDTQYF
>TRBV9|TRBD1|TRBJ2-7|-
TGTGCCAGCAGCGTAGCTGGACAGGGGGCCTACGAGCAGTACTTC
CASSVAGQGAYEQYF
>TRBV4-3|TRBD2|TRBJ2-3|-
TGCGCCAGCAGCCAAGAACCTAGCGGTAACACAGATACGCAGTATTTT
CASSQEPSGNTDTQYF
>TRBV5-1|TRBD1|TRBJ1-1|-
TGCGCCAGCAGCCCGGGAGGGGACAGCCTGAACACTGAAGCTTTCTTT
CASSPGGDSLNTEAFF
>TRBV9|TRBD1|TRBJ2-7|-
TGTGCCAGCAGCGTAGCTTCTAAACCGGGACAGGGTGGGATTTACGAGCAGTACTTC
CASSVASKPGQGGIYEQYF
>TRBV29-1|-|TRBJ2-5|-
TGCAGCGTTGCTCAGGACAGCGAGACCCAGTACTTC
CSVAQDSETQYF
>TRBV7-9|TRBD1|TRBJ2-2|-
TGTGCCAGCAGCCTGGACAGGGAACCCACCGGGGAGCTGTTTTTT
CASSLDREPTGELFF
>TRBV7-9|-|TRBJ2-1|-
TGTGCCAGCAGCTTAGCGGGACGGGAGTCGAGAAATGAGCAGTTCTTC
CASSLAGRESRNEQFF
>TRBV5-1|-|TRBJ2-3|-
TGCGCCAGCAGCGCCCTCTGGACACCCGACACAGATACGCAGTATTTT
CASSALWTPDTDTQYF
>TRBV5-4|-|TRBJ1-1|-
TGTGCCAGCAGCTTGGCCGGCCGAGGCCCCTACTTGAACACTGAAGCTTTCTTT
CASSLAGRGPYLNTEAFF
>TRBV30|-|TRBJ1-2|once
TGTGCCTGGAGTACTCGACGGGACACCCTAAACTATGGCTACACCTTC
CAWSTRRDTLNYGYTF
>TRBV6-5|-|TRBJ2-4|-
TGTGCCAGCAGTCCCGGAGTCATTCAGTACTTC
CASSPGVIQYF
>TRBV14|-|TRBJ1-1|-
TGTGCCAGCAGCCTGGATTGGACGGGGATCACTGAAGCTTTCTTT
CASSLDWTGITEAFF
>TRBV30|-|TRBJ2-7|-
TGTGCCTGGAGTGACCAACTTGCCTACGAGCAGTACTTC
CAWSDQLAYEQYF
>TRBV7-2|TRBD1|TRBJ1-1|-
TGTGCCAGCAGCTTAGAGGGGGCCGCGGCTGAAGCTTTCTTT
CASSLEGAAAEAFF
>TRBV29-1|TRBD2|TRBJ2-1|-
TGCAGCGTTGCCCAGCGCGGGAGCTCCTACAATGAGCAGTTCTTC
CSVAQRGSSYNEQFF
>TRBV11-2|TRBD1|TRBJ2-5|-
TGTGCCAGCAGCTTGGGACAGGGGGGTGCGGAGACCCAGTACTTC
CASSLGQGGAETQYF
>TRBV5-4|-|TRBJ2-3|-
TGTGCCAGCAGCCCGGGACTTCTGGCAGATACGCAGTATTTT
CASSPGLLADTQYF
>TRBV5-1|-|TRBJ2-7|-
TGCGCCAGCAGTTTAACAGGGACCTTCAGCTCCTACGAGCAGTACTTC
CASSLTGTFSSYEQYF
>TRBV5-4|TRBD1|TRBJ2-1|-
TGTGCCAGCAGCGTCCCACAGGGGGCGCCCCGGCAGTTCTTC
CASSVPQGAPRQFF
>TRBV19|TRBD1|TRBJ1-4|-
TGTGCCAGTAGTCTGACAGGGGATCCAGAAAAACTGTTTTTT
CASSLTGDPEKLFF
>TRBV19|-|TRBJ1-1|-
TGTGCCAGTAGTATAGCCGTCACAGAAAACACTGAAGCTTTCTTT
CASSIAVTENTEAFF
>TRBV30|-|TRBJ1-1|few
TGTGCCTGGAGTCGTATTTTCCAGGGTGAAGCTTTCTTT
CAWSRIFQGEAFF
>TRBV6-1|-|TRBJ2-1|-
TGTGCCACCCATGGTGGAGGTGAGCAGTTCTTC
CATHGGGEQFF
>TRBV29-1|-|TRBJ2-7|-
TGCAGCGTTGAAGGTATGAGCTACGAGCAGTACTTC
CSVEGMSYEQYF
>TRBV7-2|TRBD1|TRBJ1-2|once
TGTGCCAGCAGCCCCTCAGGGGGCTTTCTTCCTGGCTACACCTTC
CASSPSGGFLPGYTF
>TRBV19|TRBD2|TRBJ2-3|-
TGTGCCAGTAAGAGCGGGGGGGCGGATACGCAGTATTTT
CASKSGGADTQYF